These 11 T cell receptor beta chains were sequenced from one sample in a study of cytomegalovirus exposure and HLA in healthy donors. With 60 Vbeta and 13 Jbeta primers, the PCR was carried out. Clones were sequenced by immunoSEQ multiplex PCR, and TCRdb holds only the in-frame ones, with some missing. The data contain approximately 150,000 clones, approximately 71% of them seen just once; the ten biggest clones take up around 10%. The sequenced sample was PBMCs. These receptors all stem from a man younger than 30 in good health and CMV-seropositive.

V usage is TRBV7-9 and J usage is TRBJ1-1, with 8 bases identical to TRBD1. The ends lost 5 bases at V and 6 bases at J; junction bases unmatched: 2. The CDR3 has 12 residues. Looked up from germline, CDR1 is SEHNR and CDR2 is FQNEAQ (reference sequence). DNA of the CDR3: TGTGCCAGCAGCCTGACAGGGGCTGAAGCTTTCTTT. Amino acids: CASSLTGAEAFF.

The CDR3: CASSLPGPPDYGYTF. In nucleotides, the CDR3 is TGTGCCAGCAGCCTACCAGGTCCCCCGGACTATGGCTACACCTTC. The V call is TRBV4-2, the J call TRBJ1-2; D unclear. V lost 4 bases to trimming and J lost 3 bases, with 15 bases between them. CDR3 size: 15 residues. Germline V lookup: CDR1 LGHNA, CDR2 YNFKEQ.

V usage is TRBV12-2 and J usage is TRBJ2-7; the table gives TRBD1 as D, unverified against the DNA. TRBV12-2 is designated a pseudogene. The CDR3 has 16 residues. DNA of the CDR3: TGTGCAAGTCGCTCTCCTTCCCCGACAAGCTCCTACGAGCAGTACTTC. This sequence encodes CASRSPSPTSSYEQYF.

The rearrangement uses TRBV7-2 and TRBJ2-7, with TRBD2 matching 11 bases. The length of the CDR3 is 16 residues. Trimming cost V 5 bases and J 4 bases; bases outside gene matches: 10. Germline values: CDR1 SGHTA, CDR2 FQGNSA. This chain's CDR3 is CASSDHGLAGGYEQYF. Written as DNA, the CDR3 is TGTGCCAGCAGCGACCATGGGCTAGCGGGAGGATACGAGCAGTACTTC.

The chain carries TRBV10-2 and TRBJ1-4; D call uncertain. Per germline, CDR1 WSHSY and CDR2 SAAADI. V lost 2 bases and J 3 bases, leaving 10 bases between the germline ends. The CDR3 runs 15 residues. DNA for the CDR3: TGCGCCAGCAGTGAGATGCAGAGGGCTAATGAAAAACTGTTTTTT. It encodes CASSEMQRANEKLFF.

The rearrangement uses TRBV30 and TRBJ1-2; possibly TRBD1 for D (5 bases). This CDR3 spans 13 amino acids. Germline CDR1 is GTSNPN and CDR2 is SVGIG (reference sequence). V lost 1 base and J lost 2, with 8 bases in between. The CDR3 spells CAWSAGINYGYTF. The CDR3 DNA is TGTGCCTGGAGTGCAGGGATAAACTATGGCTACACCTTC.

V gene TRBV1 combines with J gene TRBJ2-5; TRBD2 was called by the table and not checked on the DNA. TRBV1 is described as a pseudogene. This CDR3 has 20 amino acids. In DNA, the CDR3 is TGCACCAGCAGCCAAGATCGCCTAGCGGGAGGGCCGTTTGACCAAAAGACCCAGTACTTC. Protein product: CTSSQDRLAGGPFDQKTQYF.

This clone was counted between two and nine times. The chain is built from TRBV27 and TRBJ1-4; D may be TRBD1 (5 bases). Germline V gene lookup returns CDR1 MNHEY and CDR2 SMNVEV (reference sequence). This CDR3 spans 14 amino acids. Trimming shortened V by 2 bases and J by 7 bases, and 11 bases separated the two germline ends. CDR3 protein: CASSLQGGIEKLFF. For the CDR3, the DNA is TGTGCCAGCAGTTTACAGGGTGGGATTGAAAAACTGTTTTTT.

In this sample, this clone turned up once. V and J are TRBV28 and TRBJ2-5; 9 bases match TRBD1. The CDR3 totals 16 residues. Germline lookup yields CDR1 MDHEN and CDR2 SYDVKM. V was pared by 6 bases and J by 1 base, with 9 bases of the junction left unmatched. The CDR3 loop reads CASSGSGTGLQETQYF. CDR3 coding DNA: TGTGCCAGCAGCGGCTCCGGGACAGGGCTCCAAGAGACCCAGTACTTC.

The J gene is TRBJ1-2, the V gene TRBV5-4; TRBD1 matches 9 bases. J was trimmed by 4 bases and V by 4 bases; bases with no gene match: 2. Germline CDR1 SGHNT, CDR2 YYREEE (reference sequence). The CDR3 runs to 13 residues. The CDR3 DNA follows: TGTGCCAGCAGCACGGACAGGGGCTATGGCTACACCTTC. The encoded protein is CASSTDRGYGYTF.

This clone was detected a few times. This chain joins TRBV2 and TRBJ2-7; TRBD1 aligns across 8 bases. The CDR3 covers 14 residues. Germline assignment: CDR1 SNHLY and CDR2 FYNNEI. Unmatched junction bases numbered 7, after V lost 5 bases and J lost 4 bases. CDR3 protein: CASSPTGGRYEQYF. The CDR3 region has the DNA TGTGCCAGCAGTCCAACAGGGGGAAGGTACGAGCAGTACTTC.